A single sample is the source of the 3 T cell receptor beta chains below, sequenced in a study of lymphopenia after photon versus proton radiotherapy. Clones were sequenced by immunoSEQ multiplex PCR, and TCRdb holds only the in-frame ones, with some missing. Among 60,000 or so clones listed, about nine tenths were seen once. This sample comprised peripheral blood, obtained from a patient treated with proton-based radiotherapy. All receptors come from a man older than 75 with esophageal cancer.

The chain carries TRBV16 and TRBJ2-2, with D possibly matching TRBD1 (5 bases). CDR3 length: 15 residues. With 7 bases removed from V and 2 bases from J, the gap between germline ends came to 14 bases. Germline values: CDR1 KGHSY, CDR2 FQNENV. CDR3 sequence: CASTHQRTNTGELFF. CDR3 coding DNA: TGTGCCAGCACCCATCAACGGACAAACACCGGGGAGCTGTTTTTT. The full variable domain, with the rest looked up from reference TRBV16 and TRBJ2-2, is GEEVAQTPKHLVRGEGQKAKLYCAPIKGHSYVFWYQQVLKNEFKFLISFQNENVFDETGMPKERFSAKCLPNSPCSLEIQATKLEDSAVYFCASTHQRTNTGELFFGEGSRLTVL.

The gene calls are TRBV5-1 and TRBJ2-7; 9 bases are a match to TRBD1. V lost 4 bases to trimming and J lost 0 bases; unmatched junction nucleotides: 5. Per the germline V gene, CDR1 is SGHRS and CDR2 is YFSETQ. This CDR3 comprises 15 residues. The CDR3 bases are TGCGCCAGCAGCAACAGGGGGCGTCCCTCCTACGAGCAGTACTTC. It translates to CASSNRGRPSYEQYF.

The gene calls are TRBV19 and TRBJ2-2, with TRBD1 matching 7 bases. Trimming took 2 bases from V and 4 from J; bases not matched to a gene: 4. Germline assignment: CDR1 LNHDA and CDR2 SQIVND (reference sequence). This CDR3 has 15 residues. The DNA for the CDR3 is TGTGCCAGTAGTATACCGGCAGGGGGCACCGGGGAGCTGTTTTTT. This encodes CASSIPAGGTGELFF.